This TCR beta chain came from a study of control samples from healthy donors and cancer patients. Assay used: immunoSEQ multiplex PCR; TCRdb lists only in-frame clones, some missing. The data show 63,000 or so clones, about nine tenths seen once. V lost 3 bases to trimming and J lost 4 bases; unmatched junction nucleotides: 3. Per germline, CDR1 MGHDK and CDR2 SYGVNS. The CDR3 has 14 amino acids. The chain uses TRBV25-1 and TRBJ1-2; 9 bases match TRBD1. Specimen: PBMCs. The sequence was obtained from a man aged 55-75 years with colorectal cancer. CDR3 protein: CASSDDRGGYGYTF. As DNA, the CDR3 is TGTGCCAGCAGTGACGACAGGGGGGGCTATGGCTACACCTTC.